This is a list of T cell receptor beta chains from one sample in a study of blood T cell repertoires in COVID-19. Clones were read by immunoSEQ multiplex PCR, and TCRdb kept only the in-frame ones, dropping some. This table has roughly 140,000 clones, 65% to 90% appearing once. The sample consisted of peripheral blood. The receptors here all came from a man in his sixties with active or convalescent COVID-19. CDR3s include the opening cysteine and the closing phenylalanine or tryptophan. The order of the fields is CDR3 protein, CDR3 DNA, V gene, clone size, D gene, J gene. A D gene is named only where the DNA matches it firmly. Not every row has a clone size; where given, it reads once, few, many or a size class.

CDR3aa: CASSSTGALGEKLFF
CDR3nt: TGTGCCAGCTCATCAACAGGGGCCTTGGGTGAAAAACTGTTTTTT
v_gene: TRBV18
abundance: -
d_gene: TRBD1
j_gene: TRBJ1-4

CDR3aa: CASSYRDRAPSNEKLFF
CDR3nt: TGTGCCAGTAGTTACCGGGACAGGGCGCCGTCTAATGAAAAACTGTTTTTT
v_gene: TRBV19
abundance: -
d_gene: TRBD1
j_gene: TRBJ1-4

CDR3aa: CASSFSLAGEPDTQYF
CDR3nt: TGTGCCAGCAGCTTCTCACTAGCGGGGGAGCCAGATACGCAGTATTTT
v_gene: TRBV7-2
abundance: few
d_gene: TRBD2
j_gene: TRBJ2-3

CDR3aa: CASSTTGAEQYF
CDR3nt: TGTGCCAGTAGCACGACAGGGGCCGAGCAGTACTTC
v_gene: TRBV19
abundance: -
d_gene: TRBD1
j_gene: TRBJ2-7

CDR3aa: CASSATASTDTQYF
CDR3nt: TGTGCCAGCAGCGCGACAGCTAGCACAGATACGCAGTATTTT
v_gene: TRBV6-5
abundance: -
d_gene: -
j_gene: TRBJ2-3

CDR3aa: CASSLGGNGYTF
CDR3nt: TGTGCCAGCAGCTTGGGAGGAAATGGCTACACCTTC
v_gene: TRBV5-4
abundance: -
d_gene: -
j_gene: TRBJ1-2

CDR3aa: CASSAGTRYEQYF
CDR3nt: TGTGCCAGCAGCGCCGGGACTAGGTACGAGCAGTACTTC
v_gene: TRBV9
abundance: -
d_gene: TRBD2
j_gene: TRBJ2-7

CDR3aa: CASSYSTGRMNTEAFF
CDR3nt: TGTGCCAGCAGTTACTCGACAGGTCGGATGAACACTGAAGCTTTCTTT
v_gene: TRBV6-5
abundance: -
d_gene: -
j_gene: TRBJ1-1

CDR3aa: CASTGTMNQPQHF
CDR3nt: TGTGCCAGTACCGGGACAATGAATCAGCCCCAGCATTTT
v_gene: TRBV19
abundance: -
d_gene: -
j_gene: TRBJ1-5

CDR3aa: CASSDFEGGYGYTF
CDR3nt: TGTGCCAGCAGTGACTTCGAGGGCGGCTATGGCTACACCTTC
v_gene: TRBV6-4
abundance: -
d_gene: -
j_gene: TRBJ1-2

CDR3aa: CASSYARGTNEKLFF
CDR3nt: TGTGCCAGCAGTTACGCGCGGGGAACTAATGAAAAACTGTTTTTT
v_gene: TRBV6-5
abundance: -
d_gene: -
j_gene: TRBJ1-4

CDR3aa: CATSRQSGRLESEQFF
CDR3nt: TGTGCCACCAGCAGACAAAGCGGGAGACTGGAAAGTGAGCAGTTCTTC
v_gene: TRBV15
abundance: -
d_gene: TRBD2
j_gene: TRBJ2-1

CDR3aa: CASSLGDSPLHF
CDR3nt: TGTGCCAGCAGCCTGGGAGATTCACCCCTCCACTTT
v_gene: TRBV7-9
abundance: once
d_gene: -
j_gene: TRBJ1-6

CDR3aa: CASSSLLAGGRNEQFF
CDR3nt: TGTGCCAGCAGTTCTCTACTAGCGGGGGGGCGGAATGAGCAGTTCTTC
v_gene: TRBV27
abundance: -
d_gene: TRBD2
j_gene: TRBJ2-1

CDR3aa: CASSVGLAGVGETQYF
CDR3nt: TGTGCCAGCAGCGTTGGACTAGCGGGGGTCGGAGAGACCCAGTACTTC
v_gene: TRBV9
abundance: -
d_gene: TRBD2
j_gene: TRBJ2-5

CDR3aa: CASSQVPYRGGNTIYF
CDR3nt: TGCGCCAGCAGCCAAGTCCCCTACAGGGGCGGAAACACCATATATTTT
v_gene: TRBV4-1
abundance: once
d_gene: TRBD1
j_gene: TRBJ1-3